Listed below are T cell receptor beta chains from one sample, sequenced in a study of cytomegalovirus exposure and HLA in healthy donors. Method: immunoSEQ multiplex PCR; TCRdb's copy keeps in-frame clones and lacks some. The sample yields under 200,000 clones, around 86% seen once. Material: PBMCs. Receptors originate from a human donor in good health. Each CDR3 is given with its conserved first and last residue.

TRBJ2-7 15 TRBV7-8 CASSFSRESGYEQYF
TRBJ1-3 17 TRBV7-9 CASSPARGVNSGNTIYF
TRBJ2-5 15 TRBV5-4 CASSLSPTGEETQYF
TRBJ2-6 15 TRBV11-3 CASSFEGEGANVLTF
TRBJ2-1 14 TRBV7-8 CASSLMGLANEQFF
TRBJ1-4 16 TRBV19 CASKSSARPTNEKLFF
TRBJ1-6 14 TRBV5-1 CASSLGQGNSPLHF
TRBJ2-5 13 TRBV30 CAWSGGEQETQYF
TRBJ2-7 16 TRBV4-1 CASSQGALAGGDEQYF
TRBJ1-1 14 TRBV13 CASSLGRAGTEAFF
TRBJ2-7 14 TRBV28 CAIFLRDISYEQYF
TRBJ2-2 17 TRBV15 CATSREHLVPSTGELFF
TRBJ1-5 14 TRBV5-4 CASSLAGPGQPQHF
TRBJ1-2 13 TRBV9 CASSVTGKAGYTF
TRBJ1-1 14 TRBV5-1 CASALGGVGTEAFF
TRBJ2-7 12 TRBV7-9 CASSQPRGEQYF
TRBJ1-1 13 TRBV19 CASSIGGNTEAFF
TRBJ2-1 16 TRBV9 CASSTPGGALDNEQFF
TRBJ2-7 14 TRBV4-1 CASSRQESSYEQYF
TRBJ2-1 14 TRBV2 CASSAGLANNEQFF
TRBJ2-6 19 TRBV7-8 CASSPRPPQGAYGANVLTF
TRBJ2-7 15 TRBV5-4 CASSYTTQASYEQYF
TRBJ1-2 15 TRBV6-1 CASSELDRANYGYTF
TRBJ1-5 17 TRBV15 CATSRVDWALSNQPQHF
TRBJ2-3 16 TRBV5-6 CASRETGRATTDTQYF
TRBJ2-2 16 TRBV5-1 CASSLGGGANTGELFF
TRBJ1-6 14 TRBV6-5 CASSASRWDSPLHF
TRBJ1-1 13 TRBV11-3 CASSLDRGTEAFF
TRBJ1-1 12 TRBV28 CASSLRGVEAFF
TRBJ2-2 16 TRBV5-6 CASSLGSSVGTGELFF
TRBJ2-3 17 TRBV9 CASSGGTSGASTDTQYF
TRBJ1-1 14 TRBV7-2 CASSHGGGGTEAFF
TRBJ1-5 15 TRBV9 CASSAGQGRNQPQHF
TRBJ2-2 12 TRBV15 CAPREYTGELFF
TRBJ2-7 15 TRBV6-1 CASSSIFPGYYEQYF
TRBJ2-5 14 TRBV5-6 CASSLRRVGETQYF
TRBJ2-1 12 TRBV5-6 CASSLVVNEQFF
TRBJ2-7 15 TRBV19 CASRARAGGAYEQYF
TRBJ2-7 14 TRBV7-6 CASSLSGGLSEQYF
TRBJ1-3 14 TRBV7-9 CASSPRGDGNTIYF
TRBJ2-1 13 TRBV9 CASSVDQWREQFF
TRBJ1-1 15 TRBV7-9 CVSSRQSLGFTEAFF
TRBJ2-7 17 TRBV11-3 CASSSRTSGTSSYEQYF